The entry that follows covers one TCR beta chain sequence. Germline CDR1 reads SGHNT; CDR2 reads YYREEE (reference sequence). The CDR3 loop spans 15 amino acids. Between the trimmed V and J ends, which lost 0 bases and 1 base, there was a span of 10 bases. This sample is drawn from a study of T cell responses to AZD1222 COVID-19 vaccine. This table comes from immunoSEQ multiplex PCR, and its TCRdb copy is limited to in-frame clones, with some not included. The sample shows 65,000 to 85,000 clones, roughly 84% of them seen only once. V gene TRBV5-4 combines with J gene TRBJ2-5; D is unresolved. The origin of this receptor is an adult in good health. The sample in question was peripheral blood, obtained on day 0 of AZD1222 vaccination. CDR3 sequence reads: CASSLVGAFQETQYF. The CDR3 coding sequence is TGTGCCAGCAGCTTGGTTGGAGCTTTCCAAGAGACCCAGTACTTC.